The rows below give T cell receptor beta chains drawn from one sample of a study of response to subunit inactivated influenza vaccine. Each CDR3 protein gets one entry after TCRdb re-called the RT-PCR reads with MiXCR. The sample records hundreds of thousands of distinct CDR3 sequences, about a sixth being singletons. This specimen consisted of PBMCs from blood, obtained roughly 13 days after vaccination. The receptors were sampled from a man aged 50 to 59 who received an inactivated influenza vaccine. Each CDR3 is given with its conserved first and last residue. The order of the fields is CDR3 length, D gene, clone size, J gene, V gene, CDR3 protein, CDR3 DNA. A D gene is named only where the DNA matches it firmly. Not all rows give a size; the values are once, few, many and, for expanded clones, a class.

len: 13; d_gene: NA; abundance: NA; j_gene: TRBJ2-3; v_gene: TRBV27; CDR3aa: CASTITLGSTQYF; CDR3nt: TGTGCCAGCACTATAACGCTGGGTAGTACGCAGTATTTT
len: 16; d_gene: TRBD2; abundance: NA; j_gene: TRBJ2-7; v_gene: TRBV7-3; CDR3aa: CASSLGAQGTSSEQYF; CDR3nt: TGTGCCAGCAGCTTAGGGGCACAAGGGACTAGCAGCGAGCAGTACTTC
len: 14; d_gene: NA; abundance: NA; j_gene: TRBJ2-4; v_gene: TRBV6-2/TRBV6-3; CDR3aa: CASSYLQGGNIQYF; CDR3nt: TGTGCCAGCAGTTATCTTCAGGGAGGAAACATTCAGTACTTC
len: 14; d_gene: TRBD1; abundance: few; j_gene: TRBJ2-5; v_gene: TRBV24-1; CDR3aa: CATSEDRGLQTQYF; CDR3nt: TGTGCCACCAGTGAAGACAGGGGGCTACAGACCCAGTACTTC
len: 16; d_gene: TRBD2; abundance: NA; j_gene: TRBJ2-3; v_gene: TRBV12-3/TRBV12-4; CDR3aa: CASRSASGGHTDTQYF; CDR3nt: TGTGCCAGCAGGAGCGCTAGCGGGGGACACACAGATACGCAGTATTTT
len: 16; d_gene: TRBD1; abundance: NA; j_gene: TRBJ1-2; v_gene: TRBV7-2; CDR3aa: CASSPHPLGQETGYTF; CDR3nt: TGTGCCAGCAGCCCCCACCCGCTAGGACAGGAGACGGGCTACACCTTC
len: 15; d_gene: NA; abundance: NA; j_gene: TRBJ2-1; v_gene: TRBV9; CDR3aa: CASSVVPFGGNEQFF; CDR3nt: TGTGCCAGCAGCGTAGTCCCTTTTGGGGGCAATGAGCAGTTCTTC
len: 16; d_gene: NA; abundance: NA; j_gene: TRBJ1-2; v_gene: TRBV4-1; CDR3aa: CASSQPTQTVNYGYTF; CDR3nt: TGCGCCAGCAGCCAACCGACCCAGACGGTTAACTATGGCTACACCTTC
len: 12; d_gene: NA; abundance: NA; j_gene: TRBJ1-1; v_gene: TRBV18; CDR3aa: CASSPDRVGAFF; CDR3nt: TGTGCCAGCTCACCGGATCGGGTTGGAGCTTTCTTT
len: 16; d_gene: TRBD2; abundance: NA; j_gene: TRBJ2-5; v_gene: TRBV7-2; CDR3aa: CASSLLAGSGAETQYF; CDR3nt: TGTGCCAGCAGCTTACTAGCGGGAAGCGGGGCTGAGACCCAGTACTTC
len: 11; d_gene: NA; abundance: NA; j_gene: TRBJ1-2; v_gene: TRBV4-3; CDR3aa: CASSQEGSYTF; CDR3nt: TGCGCCAGCAGCCAAGAGGGGAGCTACACCTTC
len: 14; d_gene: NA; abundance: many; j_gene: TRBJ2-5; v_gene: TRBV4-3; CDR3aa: CASSQGRGQETQYF; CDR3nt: TGCGCCAGCAGCCAAGGCCGGGGTCAAGAGACCCAGTACTTC
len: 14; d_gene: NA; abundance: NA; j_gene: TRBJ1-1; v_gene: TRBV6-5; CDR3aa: CASSYLGLGPEAFF; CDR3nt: TGTGCCAGCAGTTACTTAGGGTTAGGGCCTGAAGCTTTCTTT
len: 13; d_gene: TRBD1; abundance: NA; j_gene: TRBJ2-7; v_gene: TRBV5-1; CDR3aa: CASSWDRTYEQYF; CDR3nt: TGCGCCAGCAGCTGGGACAGGACCTACGAGCAGTACTTC
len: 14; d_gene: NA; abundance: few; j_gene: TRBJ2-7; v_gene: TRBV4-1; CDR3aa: CASSDDGLTYEQYF; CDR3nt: TGCGCCAGCAGCGACGACGGATTAACCTACGAGCAGTACTTC